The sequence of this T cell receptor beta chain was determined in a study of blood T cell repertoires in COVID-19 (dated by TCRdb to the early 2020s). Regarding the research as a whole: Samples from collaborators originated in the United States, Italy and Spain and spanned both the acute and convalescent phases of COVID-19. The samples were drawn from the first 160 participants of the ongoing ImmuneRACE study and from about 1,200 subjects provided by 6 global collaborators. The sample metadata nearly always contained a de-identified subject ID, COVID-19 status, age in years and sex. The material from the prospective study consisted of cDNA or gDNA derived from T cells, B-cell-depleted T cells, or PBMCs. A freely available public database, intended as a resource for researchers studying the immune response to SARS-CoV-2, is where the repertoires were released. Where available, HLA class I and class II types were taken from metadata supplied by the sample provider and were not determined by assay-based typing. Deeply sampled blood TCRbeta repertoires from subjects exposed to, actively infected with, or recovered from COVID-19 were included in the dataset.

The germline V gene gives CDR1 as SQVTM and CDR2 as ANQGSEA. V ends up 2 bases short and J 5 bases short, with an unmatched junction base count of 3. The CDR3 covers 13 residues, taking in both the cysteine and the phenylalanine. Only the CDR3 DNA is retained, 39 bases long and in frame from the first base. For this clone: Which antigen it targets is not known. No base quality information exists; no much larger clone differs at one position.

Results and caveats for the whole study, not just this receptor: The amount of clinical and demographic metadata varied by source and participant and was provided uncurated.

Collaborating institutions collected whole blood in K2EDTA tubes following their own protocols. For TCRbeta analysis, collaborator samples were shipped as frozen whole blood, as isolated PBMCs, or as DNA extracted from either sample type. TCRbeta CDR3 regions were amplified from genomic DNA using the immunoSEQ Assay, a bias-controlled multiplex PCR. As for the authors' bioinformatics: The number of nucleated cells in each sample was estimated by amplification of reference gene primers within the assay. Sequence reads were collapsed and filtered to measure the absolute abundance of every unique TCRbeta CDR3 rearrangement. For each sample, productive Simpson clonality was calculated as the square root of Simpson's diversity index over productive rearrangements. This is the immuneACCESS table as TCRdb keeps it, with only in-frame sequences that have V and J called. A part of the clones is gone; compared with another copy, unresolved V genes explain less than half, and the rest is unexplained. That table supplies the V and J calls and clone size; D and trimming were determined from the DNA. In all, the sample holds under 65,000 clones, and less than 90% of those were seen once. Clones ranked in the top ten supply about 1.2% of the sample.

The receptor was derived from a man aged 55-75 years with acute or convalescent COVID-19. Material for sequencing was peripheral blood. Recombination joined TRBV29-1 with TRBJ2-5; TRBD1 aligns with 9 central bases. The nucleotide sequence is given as TGCAGCGTTGAAACAGGGGGCGGGGAGACCCAGTACTTC. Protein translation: CSVETGGGETQYF.